A selection of T cell receptor beta chains follows, all from one sample in a study of radiation and T cells in renal cell carcinoma. Repertoires were generated with immunoSEQ multiplex PCR, while TCRdb's copy carries only in-frame clones and drops some. The sample lists some 100,000 clones; 82% were seen once. Source: blood, taken from a patient whose treatment included radiotherapy and nephrectomy. These receptors originate from a man aged 55 to 69 with renal cell carcinoma. CDR3s include the opening cysteine and the closing phenylalanine or tryptophan. The order of the fields is V gene, clone size, J gene, D gene, CDR3 DNA, CDR3 protein. The D gene is left open where the match is weak. A clone size is listed for some rows: how often the clone was seen (once, few, many), or a class if it is expanded.

V: TRBV4-3; size: NA; J: TRBJ2-3; D: TRBD2; DNA: TGCGCCAGCAGCCAATTAGCGGGAGGTGCAGATACGCAGTATTTT; CDR3: CASSQLAGGADTQYF
V: TRBV5-1; size: NA; J: TRBJ1-1; D: TRBD1; DNA: TGCGCCAGCAGCTTGGGGACAGGGGGCGACGAGAACACTGAAGCTTTCTTT; CDR3: CASSLGTGGDENTEAFF
V: TRBV7-9; size: few; J: TRBJ1-2; D: NA; DNA: TGTGCCAGCAGCCGGGGCCAGAACTATGGCTACACCTTC; CDR3: CASSRGQNYGYTF
V: TRBV7-6; size: NA; J: TRBJ2-3; D: NA; DNA: TGTGCCAGCAGCTTAGATGGGCGGCGGGATGGCGCAGATACGCAGTATTTT; CDR3: CASSLDGRRDGADTQYF
V: TRBV2; size: NA; J: TRBJ2-3; D: NA; DNA: TGTGCCAGCACAGGGAGTTCTACAGATACGCAGTATTTT; CDR3: CASTGSSTDTQYF
V: TRBV18; size: NA; J: TRBJ1-4; D: NA; DNA: TGTGCCAGCTCACTTTCGGGGGATGAAAAACTGTTTTTT; CDR3: CASSLSGDEKLFF
V: TRBV9; size: NA; J: TRBJ2-5; D: NA; DNA: TGTGCCAGCAGCGTCAGGGGAACCAAAGAGACCCAGTACTTC; CDR3: CASSVRGTKETQYF
V: TRBV19; size: NA; J: TRBJ1-1; D: NA; DNA: TGTGCCAGTAGAGGTGCCGCAGGATTCAACACTGAAGCTTTCTTT; CDR3: CASRGAAGFNTEAFF
V: TRBV15; size: NA; J: TRBJ2-7; D: NA; DNA: TGTGCCACCCGGGGGGACAACTACGAGCAGTACTTC; CDR3: CATRGDNYEQYF
V: TRBV10-3; size: once; J: TRBJ2-3; D: NA; DNA: TGTGCCATCAGGGGCGGCAGGGGCACAGATACGCAGTATTTT; CDR3: CAIRGGRGTDTQYF
V: TRBV29-1; size: NA; J: TRBJ1-4; D: TRBD1; DNA: TGCAGCGTTGGAGGGACAGGGGGTGAAAAACTGTTTTTT; CDR3: CSVGGTGGEKLFF
V: TRBV6-5; size: NA; J: TRBJ2-7; D: TRBD1; DNA: TGTGCCAGCAGGCCCGGACGGGGACAGGGCCACGAGCAGTACTTC; CDR3: CASRPGRGQGHEQYF
V: TRBV10-2; size: once; J: TRBJ2-3; D: NA; DNA: TGCGCCAGCACGGGGGGCCGAGGGCTCACAGATACGCAGTATTTT; CDR3: CASTGGRGLTDTQYF
V: TRBV5-1; size: NA; J: TRBJ2-2; D: NA; DNA: TGCGCCAGCAGCTTGGCTACCGGGGAGCTGTTTTTT; CDR3: CASSLATGELFF
V: TRBV30; size: once; J: TRBJ2-5; D: NA; DNA: TGTGCCTGGAGTAGGGGGAGCGGGTCTAAGACCCAGTACTTC; CDR3: CAWSRGSGSKTQYF
V: TRBV6-6; size: NA; J: TRBJ2-3; D: NA; DNA: TGTGCCAGCAGTTACGACGGCACAGATACGCAGTATTTT; CDR3: CASSYDGTDTQYF
V: TRBV2; size: NA; J: TRBJ1-2; D: NA; DNA: TGTGCCAGCAGTGACAGCCATAACTATGGCTACACCTTC; CDR3: CASSDSHNYGYTF
V: TRBV4-2; size: NA; J: TRBJ2-4; D: NA; DNA: TGTGCCAGCAGCCAAACTCTCGGCCCCCAAAACATTCAGTACTTC; CDR3: CASSQTLGPQNIQYF
V: TRBV9; size: NA; J: TRBJ1-2; D: TRBD1; DNA: TGTGCCAGCAGCGTAGGGGCGGGACAGAACTATGGCTACACCTTC; CDR3: CASSVGAGQNYGYTF
V: TRBV15; size: NA; J: TRBJ2-3; D: NA; DNA: TGTGCCACCAGCAGAGTCACGGATGGGGGCGCAGATACGCAGTATTTT; CDR3: CATSRVTDGGADTQYF